One sample yielded the 25 T cell receptor beta chains listed below, sequenced in a study of identical twins. One entry per CDR3 protein, called by TCRdb with MiXCR from the 5' RACE reads. The table records fewer than 500,000 distinct CDR3 sequences, about 24% of them present only once. The same sample was also studied in work on T cells expressing NK-cell markers.

Sequencing was performed on CD4+ T cells sorted from blood. The receptors derive from a woman younger than 30 in good health.

This clonotype appeared a few times. The chain recombines TRBV27 with TRBJ1-2, with 10 bases aligning to TRBD1. In germline, CDR1 is MNHEY, CDR2 SMNVEV (reference sequence). V shed 6 bases and J 1 base; nucleotides not matched to a gene: 11. The CDR3 sequence is 17 residues long. This chain's CDR3 is CASRNSGTGARNYGYTF. The CDR3 DNA reads as TGTGCCAGCAGAAATTCCGGGACAGGGGCGCGTAACTATGGCTACACCTTC.

The gene calls are TRBV12-3 or TRBV12-4 and TRBJ2-5; D not resolved. With 6 bases removed from V and 1 base from J, the gap between germline ends came to 6 bases. This CDR3 has 12 residues. CDR3 residues: CASSQAQETQYF. CDR3 coding DNA: TGTGCCAGCAGCCAGGCCCAAGAGACCCAGTACTTC.

The rearrangement joins TRBV20-1 to TRBJ2-3, with TRBD2 matching 9 bases. V gave up 6 bases and J gave up 1 base; unmatched junction bases: 11. The germline V gene has CDR1 DFQATT and CDR2 SNEGSKA (reference sequence). CDR3 length: 16 amino acids. CDR3 in amino acids: CSAYFPTSGRTDTQYF. DNA for the CDR3: TGCAGTGCCTACTTCCCGACTAGCGGACGCACAGATACGCAGTATTTT.

DNA of the CDR3: TGTGCCAGCAGCTTGGTGCCGACAGGGAGCAATCAGCCCCAGCATTTT. It is translated as CASSLVPTGSNQPQHF. The rearrangement joins TRBV7-2 to TRBJ1-5, with 7 bases aligning to TRBD1. Trimming took 3 bases from V and 1 from J; bases not matched to a gene: 6. The CDR3 is 16 amino acids. The germline gives CDR1 SGHTA, CDR2 FQGNSA.

J is TRBJ2-7 and V is TRBV7-2; 9 nucleotides match TRBD2. CDR1 is SGHTA, CDR2 FQGNSA, per germline. J was trimmed by 2 bases and V by 10 bases; bases with no gene match: 12. This CDR3 has 15 amino acids. The CDR3 DNA sequence: TGTGCCACCTGCCAAGTCTGGACTAGCGCCTACGAGCAGTACTTC. It codes for CATCQVWTSAYEQYF.

This sequence joins TRBV20-1 and TRBJ2-4; no reliable D call. The germline V gene has CDR1 DFQATT and CDR2 SNEGSKA (reference sequence). The CDR3 is made up of 10 amino acids. The CDR3 loop reads CSFAKNIQYF. The CDR3 nucleotides are TGCAGCTTCGCCAAAAACATTCAGTACTTC.

This clonotype was counted ten times or more. J is TRBJ2-1 and V is TRBV5-1, with a tentative D call TRBD2 (5 bases). The CDR3 loop spans 14 amino acids. From germline, CDR1 is SGHRS and CDR2 YFSETQ. Between the trimmed V and J ends, which lost 2 bases and 4 bases, there was a span of 10 bases. For the CDR3, the DNA is TGCGCCAGCAGCTTCGGCGGGCTTTACAATGAGCAGTTCTTC. Residues: CASSFGGLYNEQFF.

The rearrangement links TRBV20-1 to TRBJ1-1, with D possibly being TRBD1 (5 bases). The germline V gene encodes CDR1 DFQATT and CDR2 SNEGSKA (reference sequence). CDR3 length equals 12 residues. The germline V and J ends were trimmed by 3 bases and 11 bases, with 16 bases remaining between them. The CDR3: CSARPPGGKAFF. DNA for the CDR3: TGCAGTGCTAGGCCCCCCGGGGGGAAGGCTTTCTTT.

This clonotype was picked up one time. The rearrangement links TRBV7-9 to TRBJ2-5; 9 bases are a match to TRBD2. V lost 2 bases and J lost 4; bases outside the gene matches: 5. The germline V gene encodes CDR1 SEHNR and CDR2 FQNEAQ (reference sequence). The CDR3 spans 15 residues. CDR3 in DNA: TGTGCCAGCAGCTTAACACTAGCGGGCGGAGAGACCCAGTACTTC. This codes for CASSLTLAGGETQYF.

The chain employs TRBV12-3 or TRBV12-4 and TRBJ1-6; TRBD1 aligns across 8 bases. The CDR3 length is 15 residues. Trimming removed 5 bases from V and 7 bases from J; junction bases left unmatched: 7. CDR3 sequence: CASSPSQGDNSPLHF. Here the CDR3 DNA reads TGTGCCAGCAGTCCCTCACAGGGGGACAATTCACCCCTCCACTTT.

The chain uses TRBV3-1 and TRBJ1-1, with D unresolved. From germline, CDR1 is LGHDT and CDR2 YNNKEL (reference sequence). The CDR3 runs 13 residues. Trimming took 5 bases from V and 8 from J, leaving 15 bases between them. CDR3 sequence: CASSFGPEEEAFF. Here the CDR3 DNA reads TGTGCCAGCAGCTTCGGGCCAGAGGAGGAAGCTTTCTTT.

The chain is built from TRBV10-3 and TRBJ1-6; D is uncertain. The length of the CDR3 is 15 residues. V was clipped by 1 base and J by 5 bases, with 9 bases between them. Germline V lookup: CDR1 ENHRY, CDR2 SYGVKD. The DNA of the CDR3 is TGTGCCATCAGTGAGTACGTCGGCAATAATTCACCCCTCCACTTT. Its protein product is CAISEYVGNNSPLHF.

This clonotype was seen a few times. The rearrangement uses TRBV10-3 and TRBJ2-2; a possible D gene is TRBD1 (6 bases). The germline V gene encodes CDR1 ENHRY and CDR2 SYGVKD. This CDR3 is 13 amino acids long. The ends were cut back, 5 bases at V and 4 bases at J, with 8 bases in the middle. CDR3: CAISQDSTGELFF. CDR3 DNA sequence: TGTGCCATCAGTCAGGACAGCACCGGGGAGCTGTTTTTT.

This chain connects TRBV29-1 to TRBJ2-3, with D perhaps matching TRBD1 (5 bases). V was trimmed by 3 bases and J by 2 bases, leaving 12 bases between them. CDR3 size: 14 residues. Germline V lookup: CDR1 SQVTM, CDR2 ANQGSEA. As DNA, the CDR3 is TGCAGCGTTGATCTGGGGCGGATCACAGATACGCAGTATTTT. It yields the protein CSVDLGRITDTQYF.

This clonotype was picked up many times. The rearrangement joins TRBV12-3 or TRBV12-4 to TRBJ1-2; D is possibly TRBD1 (5 bases). Trimming removed 3 bases at V and 3 bases at J, with 8 bases between. The CDR3 runs 13 residues. The CDR3 nucleotides read TGTGCCAGCAGTTTCGGAGGGGACTATGGCTACACCTTC. Translation gives CASSFGGDYGYTF.

The J gene is TRBJ1-6, the V gene TRBV10-2, with D perhaps TRBD1 (6 bases). CDR3 length equals 14 residues. CDR1 is WSHSY, CDR2 SAAADI, per germline. The V and J ends lost 6 bases and 9 bases respectively, with 15 bases between them. CDR3 DNA: TGCGCCAGCAGCGTGGACAGAGTGGGTTCACCCCTCCACTTT. It is translated as CASSVDRVGSPLHF.

The V gene is TRBV20-1, the J gene TRBJ1-5; no clear D gene. V was clipped by 2 bases and J by 3 bases, with 14 bases between them. The CDR3 has 15 residues. Germline CDR1 and CDR2: DFQATT and SNEGSKA (reference sequence). The CDR3 sequence is CSARLGSENNQPQHF. CDR3 coding DNA: TGCAGTGCTAGATTGGGGAGTGAGAACAATCAGCCCCAGCATTTT.

V usage is TRBV5-1 and J usage is TRBJ2-2; D uncertain. The CDR3 loop spans 13 amino acids. The germline gives CDR1 SGHRS, CDR2 YFSETQ. Trimming left V 5 bases short and J 4 bases short, with 9 bases between. The CDR3 protein is CASSETFTGELFF. The CDR3 coding sequence is TGCGCCAGCAGTGAGACCTTCACCGGGGAGCTGTTTTTT.

The chain links TRBV6-1 to TRBJ2-2; D is undetermined. The V and J ends lost 7 bases and 3 bases respectively, with 9 bases between them. Germline V lookup: CDR1 MNHNS, CDR2 SASEGT. This CDR3 contains 13 residues. Here the CDR3 DNA reads TGTGCCAGCATAGGAACGGACACCGGGGAGCTGTTTTTT. Translating it yields CASIGTDTGELFF.

This clonotype was found a few times. CDR3 protein: CSGSSGANVLTF. CDR3 in DNA: TGCAGTGGTAGCTCTGGGGCCAACGTCCTGACTTTC. This chain connects TRBV29-1 to TRBJ2-6; D gene uncertain. The CDR3 extends over 12 amino acids. Germline V gene data show CDR1 as SQVTM and CDR2 as ANQGSEA.

For the CDR3, the DNA is TGTGCCAGCAGTGACAGGGACGCTAAAGAGACCCAGTACTTC. Amino acids: CASSDRDAKETQYF. V and J are TRBV12-3 or TRBV12-4 and TRBJ2-5; 7 bases are a match to TRBD1. CDR3 length: 14 residues. J was trimmed by 3 bases and V by 5 bases; bases with no gene match: 6.

This clonotype was observed a few times. The chain combines TRBV12-3 or TRBV12-4 with TRBJ2-4; D possibly corresponds to TRBD2 (7 bases). Between the trimmed V and J ends, which lost 5 bases and 1 base, there was a span of 15 bases. This CDR3 has 16 amino acids. The CDR3 protein is CASSPRGATAKNIQYF. The CDR3 DNA sequence: TGTGCCAGCAGTCCCCGGGGGGCCACGGCCAAAAACATTCAGTACTTC.

The rearrangement joins TRBV5-1 to TRBJ2-3; D is unresolved. This CDR3 spans 12 amino acids. Germline V CDR1 and CDR2: SGHRS, YFSETQ. Between the trimmed V and J ends, which lost 3 bases and 6 bases, there was a span of 8 bases. The CDR3 coding sequence is TGCGCCAGCAGCTGGAGACGGGATACGCAGTATTTT. Residues: CASSWRRDTQYF.

This clonotype was observed a few times. J is TRBJ1-2 and V is TRBV10-3; TRBD1 matches 7 bases. The junction had 4 bases not matched to a gene; V was cut back by 2 bases and J by 4 bases. This CDR3 is built from 14 residues. Germline CDR1 ENHRY, CDR2 SYGVKD. This chain's CDR3 is CAISEDRDSYGYTF. The CDR3 DNA sequence: TGTGCCATCAGTGAGGACAGGGACTCCTATGGCTACACCTTC.

The chain has TRBV7-2 and TRBJ2-3; 7 nucleotides match TRBD2. The V and J ends lost 5 bases and 6 bases, in that order; junction bases with no gene match: 8. The germline CDR1 and CDR2 sequences are SGHTA and FQGNSA. The CDR3 extends over 14 amino acids. CDR3 sequence (DNA): TGTGCCAGCAGCCCTGGGGGGGATGTTGATACGCAGTATTTT. This encodes CASSPGGDVDTQYF.